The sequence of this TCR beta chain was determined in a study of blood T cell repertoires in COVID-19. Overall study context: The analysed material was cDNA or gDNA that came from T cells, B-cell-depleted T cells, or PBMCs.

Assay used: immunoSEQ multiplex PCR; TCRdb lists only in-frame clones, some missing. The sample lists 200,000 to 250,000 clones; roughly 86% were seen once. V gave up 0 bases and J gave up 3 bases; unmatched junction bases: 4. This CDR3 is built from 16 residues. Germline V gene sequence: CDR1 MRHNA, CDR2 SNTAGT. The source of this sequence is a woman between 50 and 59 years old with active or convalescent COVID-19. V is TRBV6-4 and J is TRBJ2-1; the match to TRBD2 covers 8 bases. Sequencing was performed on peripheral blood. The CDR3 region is CASSDSLRGDYNEQFF. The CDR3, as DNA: TGTGCCAGCAGTGACTCACTGCGGGGGGACTACAATGAGCAGTTCTTC.